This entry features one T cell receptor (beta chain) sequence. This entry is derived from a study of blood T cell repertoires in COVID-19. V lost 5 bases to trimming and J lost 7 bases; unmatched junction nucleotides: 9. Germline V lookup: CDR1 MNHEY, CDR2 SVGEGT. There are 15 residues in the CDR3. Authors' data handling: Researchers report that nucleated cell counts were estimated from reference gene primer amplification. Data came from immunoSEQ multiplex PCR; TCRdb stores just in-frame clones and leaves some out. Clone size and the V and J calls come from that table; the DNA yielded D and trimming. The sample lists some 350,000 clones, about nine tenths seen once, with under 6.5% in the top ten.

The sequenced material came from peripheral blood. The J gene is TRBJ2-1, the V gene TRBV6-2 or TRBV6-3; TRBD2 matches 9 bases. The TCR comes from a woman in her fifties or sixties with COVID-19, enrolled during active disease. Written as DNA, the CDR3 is TGTGCCAGCAGTGGGATAGCGGGAGTGGGGAATGAGCAGTTCTTC. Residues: CASSGIAGVGNEQFF.